These 30 T cell receptor beta chains share one sample of origin, sequenced in a study of PD-L1 blockade in urothelial cancer. Measured with immunoSEQ multiplex PCR; TCRdb has only the in-frame clones, and not every one. The table has tens of thousands of clones, about 87% seen once. Sequenced material: PBMCs, taken around atezolizumab (anti-PD-L1) treatment. Source of these receptors: a man aged 40-49 years with urothelial cancer.

V gene TRBV5-8 combines with J gene TRBJ1-5; TRBD1 aligns across 7 bases. The CDR3 consists of 14 residues. Germline CDR1 is SGHTS and CDR2 is YDEGEE. The V and J ends lost 4 bases and 7 bases, in that order; junction bases with no gene match: 8. CDR3 in DNA: TGTGCCAGCAGCCTCGACAGGGAAGAACAGCCCCAGCATTTT. Translating gives CASSLDREEQPQHF.

This chain links TRBV6-5 with TRBJ1-1, with D tentatively TRBD1 (6 bases). This CDR3 comprises 15 residues. Germline V gene sequence: CDR1 MNHEY, CDR2 SVGAGI. Between the trimmed V and J ends, which lost 5 bases and 2 bases, there was a span of 15 bases. In nucleotides, the CDR3 is TGTGCCAGCAGTCCTACTCAGGGGCGCAACACTGAAGCTTTCTTT. Encoded protein: CASSPTQGRNTEAFF.

The V gene is TRBV5-5, the J gene TRBJ2-7; 8 positions agree with TRBD2. CDR1 and CDR2 from the germline V gene are SGHKS and YYEKEE (reference sequence). The trim removed 3 bases at V and 3 bases at J, leaving 8 bases unmatched. The CDR3 extends over 15 amino acids. This chain's CDR3 is CASSSDERELYEQYF. The CDR3 DNA follows: TGTGCCAGCAGCTCGGACGAGCGGGAGCTCTACGAGCAGTACTTC.

The rearrangement uses TRBV6-5 and TRBJ1-2, with D possibly matching TRBD1 (5 bases). The CDR3 length is 16 residues. The V gene's germline CDR1 is MNHEY and CDR2 SVGAGI. The germline V and J ends were trimmed by 2 bases and 2 bases, with 15 bases remaining between them. In DNA form, the CDR3 reads TGTGCCAGCAGTTACCGGGGGGGGTCTGAGAACTATGGCTACACCTTC. Translated: CASSYRGGSENYGYTF.

The rearrangement joins TRBV2 to TRBJ2-7; no firm D call. The V gene's germline CDR1 is SNHLY and CDR2 FYNNEI. Trimming cost V 7 bases and J 3 bases, with 7 bases left between them. There are 11 residues in the CDR3. CDR3 amino acids: CASNSLYEQYF. CDR3 nucleotide sequence: TGTGCCAGCAACTCCCTCTACGAGCAGTACTTC. The variable domain in full, with the rest retrieved from reference TRBV2 and TRBJ2-7, is EPEVTQTPSHQVTQMGQEVILRCVPISNHLYFYWYRQILGQKVEFLVSFYNNEISEKSEIFDDQFSVERPDGSNFTLKIRSTKLEDSAMYFCASNSLYEQYFGPGTRLTVT.

The rearrangement links TRBV10-2 to TRBJ2-3; TRBD2 is a possible D gene (7 bases). Germline loops: CDR1 WSHSY, CDR2 SAAADI. The CDR3 spans 14 residues. Trimming cost V 7 bases and J 1 base, with 12 bases left between them. CDR3 sequence (DNA): TGCGCCAGCAAAGGCGGGGGCCGCACAGATACGCAGTATTTT. Its translation is CASKGGGRTDTQYF.

V usage is TRBV6-4 and J usage is TRBJ2-2; 9 bases fit TRBD1. This CDR3 contains 15 residues. J lost 6 bases, V lost 6 bases, and 8 bases had no gene match. In germline, CDR1 is MRHNA, CDR2 SNTAGT. The CDR3 DNA sequence: TGTGCCAGCAGAATGGACAGGGGTTCATCCGGGGAGCTGTTTTTT. Encoded protein: CASRMDRGSSGELFF.

The chain combines TRBV7-3 with TRBJ2-7, with TRBD2 as a possible D gene (7 bases). V was trimmed by 1 base and J by 6 bases, leaving 25 bases between them. This CDR3 contains 18 residues. Germline assignment: CDR1 SGHTA and CDR2 FQGTGA. The DNA for the CDR3 is TGTGCCAGCAGCTTAAGTCCCCCGAGCGGAGGGGGGGGATCCGAGCAGTACTTC. Protein product: CASSLSPPSGGGGSEQYF.

A few counts support this clone. The chain joins TRBV6-1 to TRBJ2-4; perhaps TRBD1 as D (6 bases). Per germline, CDR1 MNHNS and CDR2 SASEGT. This CDR3 is built from 14 residues. Trimming shortened V by 3 bases and J by 5 bases, and 11 bases separated the two germline ends. The CDR3 loop reads CASSEDRLQNIQYF. The DNA of the CDR3 is TGTGCCAGCAGTGAGGACAGACTCCAAAACATTCAGTACTTC.

The rearrangement links TRBV15 to TRBJ2-7; the D is unclear. The CDR3 has 14 amino acids. V lost 3 bases and J 4 bases, leaving 13 bases between the germline ends. CDR1 is LNHNV, CDR2 YYDKDF, per germline (reference sequence). The chain's CDR3 is CATSSFLGTYEQYF. CDR3 nucleotides: TGTGCCACCAGCAGTTTCCTGGGCACGTACGAGCAGTACTTC.

This chain joins TRBV20-1 and TRBJ2-7; D is undetermined. The CDR3 is 11 amino acids. Germline lookup yields CDR1 DFQATT and CDR2 SNEGSKA (reference sequence). V dropped 3 bases and J dropped 4 bases, with 7 bases sitting between them. CDR3 bases: TGCAGTGCTAGGGCGGAATACGAGCAGTACTTC. This sequence encodes CSARAEYEQYF.

This clone was picked up a small number of times. The V call is TRBV7-2, the J call TRBJ1-1; D may be TRBD1 (6 bases). Trimming took off 2 bases at V and 4 bases at J, with 8 bases between the two ends. There are 13 residues in the CDR3. From germline, CDR1 is SGHTA and CDR2 FQGNSA. CDR3 loop: CASSLWGRTEAFF. The CDR3 coding sequence is TGTGCCAGCAGCTTATGGGGGCGCACTGAAGCTTTCTTT.

Details on this clone: The same CDR3 arises from other DNA sequences in this sample as well. This chain links TRBV15 with TRBJ1-1; a weak D match, TRBD1 (5 bases). The CDR3 is 14 amino acids. Trimming left V 1 base short and J 1 base short, with 7 bases between. Germline V CDR1 and CDR2: LNHNV, YYDKDF (reference sequence). The CDR3 DNA reads as TGTGCCACCAGCAGAGGGGGCCCGAACACTGAAGCTTTCTTT. Its translation is CATSRGGPNTEAFF.

The chain joins TRBV7-2 to TRBJ2-7; 9 bases map to TRBD2. Trimming removed 3 bases from V and 3 bases from J; junction bases left unmatched: 6. This CDR3 spans 15 amino acids. CDR1 is SGHTA and CDR2 is FQGNSA in the germline V gene. CDR3 in DNA: TGTGCCAGCAGCTTCCAATTTAGCGGGAGCTACGAGCAGTACTTC. Translated, it gives CASSFQFSGSYEQYF.

CDR3 bases: TGTGCCAGCTTACGTCAGGGTACAAATACGCAGTATTTT. This sequence encodes CASLRQGTNTQYF. The rearrangement joins TRBV27 to TRBJ2-3, with D possibly being TRBD1 (5 bases). Germline V gives CDR1 MNHEY, CDR2 SMNVEV (reference sequence). This CDR3 is 13 amino acids long. Trimming pared 8 bases from V and 7 bases from J, leaving 16 bases between.

The chain couples TRBV18 to TRBJ2-1, with TRBD2 matching 8 bases. Unmatched junction bases numbered 2, after V lost 6 bases and J lost 7 bases. Germline CDR1 and CDR2: KGHSH and LQKENI. The CDR3 totals 12 residues. CDR3 bases: TGTGCCAGCTCCTCGGGAGGGAATGAGCAGTTCTTC. It encodes CASSSGGNEQFF. Complete variable domain (other parts from reference TRBV18 and TRBJ2-1): NAGVMQNPRHLVRRRGQEARLRCSPMKGHSHVYWYRQLPEEGLKFMVYLQKENIIDESGMPKERFSAEFPKEGPSILRIQQVVRGDSAAYFCASSSGGNEQFFGPGTRLTVL.

The V gene is TRBV5-5, the J gene TRBJ2-7; possibly TRBD1 for D (6 bases). The CDR3 runs 14 residues. Germline CDR1 reads SGHKS; CDR2 reads YYEKEE (reference sequence). The V end was cut by 4 bases, the J end by 4 bases, with 15 bases between. The CDR3 is CASSQPGHRYEQYF. CDR3 bases: TGTGCCAGCAGCCAACCGGGACACCGATACGAGCAGTACTTC.

V and J are TRBV4-1 and TRBJ1-2; possibly TRBD1 for D (5 bases). This CDR3 is 15 amino acids long. From germline, CDR1 is MGHRA and CDR2 YSYEKL. Trimming pared 3 bases from V and 6 bases from J, leaving 17 bases between. The CDR3 here is CASSQRDLGEDGYTF. As DNA, the CDR3 is TGCGCCAGCAGCCAGCGGGACCTTGGGGAGGATGGCTACACCTTC.

The chain joins TRBV7-9 to TRBJ2-2, with D perhaps matching TRBD2 (6 bases). V lost 4 bases, J lost 4 bases, and 13 bases lay in between. The CDR3 totals 15 residues. Germline CDR1 and CDR2: SEHNR and FQNEAQ (reference sequence). The CDR3 nucleotides are TGTGCCAGCAGCTCCAGACGGGACTTCACCGGGGAGCTGTTTTTT. Its protein is CASSSRRDFTGELFF.

The chain employs TRBV5-1 and TRBJ2-1; D uncertain. CDR3 length: 13 residues. Germline values: CDR1 SGHRS, CDR2 YFSETQ. V shed 1 base and J shed 5 bases, with 7 bases lying between them. CDR3 coding DNA: TGCGCCAGCAGCTTGATAGTGGACAATGAGCAGTTCTTC. As protein: CASSLIVDNEQFF.

Notes on this clone: The germline gene is not matched at one end of the junction; a read error may be the cause. V usage is TRBV5-6 and J usage is TRBJ2-1; 12 bases are shared with TRBD1. The CDR3 runs 14 residues. Germline assignment: CDR1 SGHDT and CDR2 YYEEEE. CDR3 sequence (DNA): TGTGCCAGCAGCTTGAGGGGACAGGGGGCCCGTTGGGTCTTC. This encodes CASSLRGQGARWVF.

This sequence joins TRBV4-2 and TRBJ1-3; D may be TRBD1 (5 bases). This CDR3 contains 15 residues. Between the trimmed V and J ends, which lost 1 base and 3 bases, there was a span of 10 bases. Germline lookup yields CDR1 LGHNA and CDR2 YNFKEQ. The DNA for the CDR3 is TGTGCCAGCAGCCAAGGGAGGGGTTATGGAAACACCATATATTTT. This codes for CASSQGRGYGNTIYF.

V and J are TRBV14 and TRBJ2-2, with 11 bases lining up with TRBD2. Per the germline V gene, CDR1 is SGHDN and CDR2 is FVKESK. This CDR3 contains 15 residues. Losses at the gene ends were 4 bases for V and 5 bases for J; bases not matched to a gene: 3. The CDR3 sequence: CASSPRLAGTGELFF. In nucleotides, the CDR3 is TGTGCCAGCAGCCCAAGACTAGCGGGGACCGGGGAGCTGTTTTTT.

V is TRBV28 and J is TRBJ2-7; the match to TRBD2 covers 12 bases. Germline loops: CDR1 MDHEN, CDR2 SYDVKM. The J segment lost 2 bases and the V segment lost 6 bases, leaving 5 bases of the junction unmatched. The CDR3 spans 15 residues. The CDR3 DNA reads TGTGCCAGCAGCCAGACTAGCGGGGGTACCTACGAGCAGTACTTC. Its translation: CASSQTSGGTYEQYF. The whole variable domain, remainder taken from reference TRBV28 and TRBJ2-7, is DVKVTQSSRYLVKRTGEKVFLECVQDMDHENMFWYRQDPGLGLRLIYFSYDVKMKEKGDIPEGYSVSREKKERFSLILESASTNQTSMYLCASSQTSGGTYEQYFGPGTRLTVT.

This rearrangement joins TRBV5-8 to TRBJ2-1, with 9 bases aligning to TRBD1. CDR3 length: 16 residues. J was trimmed by 2 bases and V by 1 base; bases with no gene match: 4. Per the germline V gene, CDR1 is SGHTS and CDR2 is YDEGEE. This chain's CDR3 is CASSLRGTGTYNEQFF. CDR3 coding DNA: TGTGCCAGCAGCTTGCGAGGGACAGGGACCTACAATGAGCAGTTCTTC. Full variable domain (missing parts from reference TRBV5-8 and TRBJ2-1): EAGVTQSPTHLIKTRGQQATLRCSPISGHTSVYWYQQALGLGLQFLLWYDEGEERNRGNFPPRFSGRQFPNYSSELNVNALELEDSALYLCASSLRGTGTYNEQFFGPGTRLTVL.

This chain uses TRBV11-3 with TRBJ1-1, with D unresolved. The V end lost 2 bases, the J end lost 1 base, and 5 bases lay between the germline ends. The V gene's germline CDR1 is SGHNT and CDR2 YENEEA. CDR3 length: 13 residues. CDR3 loop: CASSLKRNTEAFF. The CDR3 DNA sequence: TGTGCCAGCAGCTTAAAGAGGAACACTGAAGCTTTCTTT.

The V call is TRBV30, the J call TRBJ1-1, with a tentative D call TRBD1 (6 bases). With 5 bases removed from V and 2 bases from J, the gap between germline ends came to 15 bases. The length of the CDR3 is 14 residues. CDR1 and CDR2 (germline): GTSNPN, SVGIG (reference sequence). CDR3 loop: CAWGGAGTNTEAFF. In DNA, the CDR3 is TGTGCCTGGGGAGGAGCCGGGACAAACACTGAAGCTTTCTTT.

A few counts support this clone. Other DNA variants within this sample encode the same CDR3. The chain carries TRBV7-2 and TRBJ2-5; D call uncertain. The CDR3 extends over 11 amino acids. The germline V gene has CDR1 SGHTA and CDR2 FQGNSA. Trimming took 3 bases from V and 3 from J, leaving 2 bases between them. In DNA, the CDR3 is TGTGCCAGCAGCTTCAAAGAGACCCAGTACTTC. It specifies CASSFKETQYF.

J is TRBJ2-7 and V is TRBV2; 7 bases map to TRBD1. The germline CDR1 and CDR2 sequences are SNHLY and FYNNEI. CDR3 length: 14 residues. The V gene end was trimmed by 4 bases and the J gene end by 2 bases; junction bases not matched to a gene: 5. This chain's CDR3 is CASSAGQPAYEQYF. CDR3 sequence (DNA): TGTGCCAGCAGTGCGGGACAGCCTGCCTACGAGCAGTACTTC.

This clone has just a few counts. The CDR3 sequence is CASSTRDRTGNYGYTF. CDR3 DNA sequence: TGTGCCAGCAGTACACGGGACAGGACAGGGAACTATGGCTACACCTTC. The chain recombines TRBV27 with TRBJ1-2; 8 bases align to TRBD1. V lost 5 bases and J lost 2; bases outside the gene matches: 10. The CDR3 has 16 residues. Germline values: CDR1 MNHEY, CDR2 SMNVEV (reference sequence).